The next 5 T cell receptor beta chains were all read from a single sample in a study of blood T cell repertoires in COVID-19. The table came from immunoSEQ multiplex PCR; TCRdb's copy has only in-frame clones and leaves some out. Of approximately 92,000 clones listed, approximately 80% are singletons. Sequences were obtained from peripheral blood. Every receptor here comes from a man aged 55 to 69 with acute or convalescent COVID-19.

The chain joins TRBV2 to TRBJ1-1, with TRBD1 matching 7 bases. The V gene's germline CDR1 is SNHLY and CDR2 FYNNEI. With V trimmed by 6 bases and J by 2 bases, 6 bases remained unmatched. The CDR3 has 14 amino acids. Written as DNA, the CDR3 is TGTGCCAGCAGGACTGGACAGGCCAACACTGAAGCTTTCTTT. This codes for CASRTGQANTEAFF. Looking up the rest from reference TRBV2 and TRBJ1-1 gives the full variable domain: EPEVTQTPSHQVTQMGQEVILRCVPISNHLYFYWYRQILGQKVEFLVSFYNNEISEKSEIFDDQFSVERPDGSNFTLKIRSTKLEDSAMYFCASRTGQANTEAFFGQGTRLTVV.

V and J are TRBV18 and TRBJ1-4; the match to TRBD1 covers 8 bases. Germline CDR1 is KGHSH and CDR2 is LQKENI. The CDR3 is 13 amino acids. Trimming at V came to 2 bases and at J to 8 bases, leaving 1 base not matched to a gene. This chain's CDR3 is CASSPDRGEKLFF. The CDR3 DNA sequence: TGTGCCAGCTCACCAGACAGGGGAGAAAAACTGTTTTTT.

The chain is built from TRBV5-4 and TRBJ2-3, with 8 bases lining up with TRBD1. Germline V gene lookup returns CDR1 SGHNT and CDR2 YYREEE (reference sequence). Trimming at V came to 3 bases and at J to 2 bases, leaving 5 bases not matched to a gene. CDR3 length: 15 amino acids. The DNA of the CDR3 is TGTGCCAGCAGCTCGGACAGGGACCACACAGATACGCAGTATTTT. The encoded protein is CASSSDRDHTDTQYF.

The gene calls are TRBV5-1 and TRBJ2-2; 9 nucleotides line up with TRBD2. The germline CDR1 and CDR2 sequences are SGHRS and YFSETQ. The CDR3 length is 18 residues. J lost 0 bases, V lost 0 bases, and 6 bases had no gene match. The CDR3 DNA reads TGCGCCAGCAGCTTGGTTATTAGCGGGGGCCCGAACACCGGGGAGCTGTTTTTT. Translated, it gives CASSLVISGGPNTGELFF. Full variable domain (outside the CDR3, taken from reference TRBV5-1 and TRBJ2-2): KAGVTQTPRYLIKTRGQQVTLSCSPISGHRSVSWYQQTPGQGLQFLFEYFSETQRNKGNFPGRFSGRQFSNSRSEMNVSTLELGDSALYLCASSLVISGGPNTGELFFGEGSRLTVL.

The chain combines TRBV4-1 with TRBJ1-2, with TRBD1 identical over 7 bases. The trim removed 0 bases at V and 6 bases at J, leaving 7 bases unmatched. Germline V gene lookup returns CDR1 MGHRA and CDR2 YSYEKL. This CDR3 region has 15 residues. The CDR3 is CASSQEEGAPNGYTF. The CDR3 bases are TGCGCCAGCAGCCAAGAGGAGGGGGCTCCCAATGGCTACACCTTC.